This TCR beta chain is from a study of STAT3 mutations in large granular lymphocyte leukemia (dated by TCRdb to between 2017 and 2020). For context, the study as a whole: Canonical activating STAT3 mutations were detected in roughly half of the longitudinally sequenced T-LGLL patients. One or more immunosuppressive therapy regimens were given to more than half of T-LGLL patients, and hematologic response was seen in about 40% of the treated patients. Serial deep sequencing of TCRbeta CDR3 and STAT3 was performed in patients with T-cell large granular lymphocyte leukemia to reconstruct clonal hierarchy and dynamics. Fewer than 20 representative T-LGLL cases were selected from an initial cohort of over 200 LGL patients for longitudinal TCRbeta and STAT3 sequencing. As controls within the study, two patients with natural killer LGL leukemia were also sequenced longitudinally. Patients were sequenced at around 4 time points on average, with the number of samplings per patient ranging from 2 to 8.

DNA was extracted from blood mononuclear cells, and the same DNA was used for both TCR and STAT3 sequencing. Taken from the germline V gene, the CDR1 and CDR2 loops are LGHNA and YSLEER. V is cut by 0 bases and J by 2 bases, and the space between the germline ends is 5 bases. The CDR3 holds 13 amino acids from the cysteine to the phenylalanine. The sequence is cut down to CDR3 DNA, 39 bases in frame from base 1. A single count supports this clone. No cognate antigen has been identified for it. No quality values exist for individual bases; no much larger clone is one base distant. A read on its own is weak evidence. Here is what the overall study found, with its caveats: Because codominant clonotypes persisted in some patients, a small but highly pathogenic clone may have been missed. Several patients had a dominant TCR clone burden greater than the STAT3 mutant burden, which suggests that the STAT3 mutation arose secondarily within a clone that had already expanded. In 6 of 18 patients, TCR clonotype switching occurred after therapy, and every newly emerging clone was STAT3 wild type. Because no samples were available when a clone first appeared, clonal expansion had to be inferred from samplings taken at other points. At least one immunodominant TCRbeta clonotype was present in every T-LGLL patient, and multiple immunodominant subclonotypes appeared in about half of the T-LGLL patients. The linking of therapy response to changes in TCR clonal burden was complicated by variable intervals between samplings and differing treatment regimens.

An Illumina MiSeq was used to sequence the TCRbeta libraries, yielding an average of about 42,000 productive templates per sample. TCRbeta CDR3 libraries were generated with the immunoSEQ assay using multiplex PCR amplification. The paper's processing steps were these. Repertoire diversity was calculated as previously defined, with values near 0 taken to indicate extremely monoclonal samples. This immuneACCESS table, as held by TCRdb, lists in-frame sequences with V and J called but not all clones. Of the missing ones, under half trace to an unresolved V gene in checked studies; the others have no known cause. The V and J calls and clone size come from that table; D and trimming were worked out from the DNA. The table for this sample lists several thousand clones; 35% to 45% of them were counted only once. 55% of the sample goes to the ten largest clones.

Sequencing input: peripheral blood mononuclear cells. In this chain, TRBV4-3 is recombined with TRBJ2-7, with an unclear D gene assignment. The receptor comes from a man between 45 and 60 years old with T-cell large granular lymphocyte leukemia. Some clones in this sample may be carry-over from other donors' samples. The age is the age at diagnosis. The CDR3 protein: CASSQDLPYEQYF. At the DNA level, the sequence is TGCGCCAGCAGCCAAGATCTTCCCTACGAGCAGTACTTC.